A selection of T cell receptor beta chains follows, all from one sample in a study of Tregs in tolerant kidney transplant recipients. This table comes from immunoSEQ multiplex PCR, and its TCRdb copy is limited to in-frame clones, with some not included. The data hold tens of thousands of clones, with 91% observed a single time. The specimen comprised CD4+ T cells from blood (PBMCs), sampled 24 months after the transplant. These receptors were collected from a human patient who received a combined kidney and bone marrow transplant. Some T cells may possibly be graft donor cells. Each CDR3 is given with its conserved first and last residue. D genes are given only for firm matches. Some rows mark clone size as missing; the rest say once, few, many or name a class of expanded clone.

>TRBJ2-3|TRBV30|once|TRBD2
TGTGCCTGGAGTCAGACTAGCGGGGGGCCAGGCACAGATACGCAGTATTTT
CAWSQTSGGPGTDTQYF
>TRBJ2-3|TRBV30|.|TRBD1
TGTGCCTGGAGTGTAAACAGGGGAGCAAATACGCAGTATTTT
CAWSVNRGANTQYF
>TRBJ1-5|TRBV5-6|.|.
TGTGCCAGCAGCCTACAGGGTGAGCTCCAGCATTTT
CASSLQGELQHF
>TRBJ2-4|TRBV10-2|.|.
TGCGCCAGCAGTAAGTCTGGCCCGGGGGCCAAAAACATTCAGTACTTC
CASSKSGPGAKNIQYF
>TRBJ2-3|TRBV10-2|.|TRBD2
TGCGCCAGCATAGGTGGACTAGCGGGGTTCGGCACAGATACGCAGTATTTT
CASIGGLAGFGTDTQYF
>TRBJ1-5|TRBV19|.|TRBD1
TGTGCCACAACGGGACAGGTTGGTCAGCCCCAGCATTTT
CATTGQVGQPQHF
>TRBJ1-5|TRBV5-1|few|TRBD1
TGCGCCAGCAGCCCAGACAGGGGCAATCAGCCCCAGCATTTT
CASSPDRGNQPQHF
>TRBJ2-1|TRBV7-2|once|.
TGTGCCAGCAGCTTAGGGGTCGACAGGCCGCAGTTCTTC
CASSLGVDRPQFF
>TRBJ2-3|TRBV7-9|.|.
TGTGCCAGCAGCCTCTACTCAGATACGCAGTATTTT
CASSLYSDTQYF
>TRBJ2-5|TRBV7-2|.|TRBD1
TGTGCCAGCAGCTTCACAGGGGGCGAGACCCAGTACTTC
CASSFTGGETQYF
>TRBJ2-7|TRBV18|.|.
TGTGCCAGCTCACCACTGGCGGGGAGCTCTTCTTCCTACGAGCAGTACTTC
CASSPLAGSSSSYEQYF